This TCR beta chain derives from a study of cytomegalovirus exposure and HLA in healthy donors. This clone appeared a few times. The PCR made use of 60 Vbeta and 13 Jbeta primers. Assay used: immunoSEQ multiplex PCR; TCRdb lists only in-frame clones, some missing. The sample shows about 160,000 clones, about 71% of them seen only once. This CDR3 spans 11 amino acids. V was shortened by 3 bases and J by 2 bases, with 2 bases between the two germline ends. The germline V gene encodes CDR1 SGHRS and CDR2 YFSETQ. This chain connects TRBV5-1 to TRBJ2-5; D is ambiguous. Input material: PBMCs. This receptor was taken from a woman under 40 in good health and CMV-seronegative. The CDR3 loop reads CASSSQETQYF. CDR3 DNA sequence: TGCGCCAGCAGCTCGCAAGAGACCCAGTACTTC. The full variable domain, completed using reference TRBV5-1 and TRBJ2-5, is KAGVTQTPRYLIKTRGQQVTLSCSPISGHRSVSWYQQTPGQGLQFLFEYFSETQRNKGNFPGRFSGRQFSNSRSEMNVSTLELGDSALYLCASSSQETQYFGPGTRLLVL.